The next 4 T cell receptor beta chains were all read from a single sample in a study of T cells after yellow fever vaccination. MiXCR was run by TCRdb on the 5' RACE reads, yielding one entry per CDR3 protein. Among 450,000 to 650,000 distinct CDR3 sequences listed, just over 20% were seen once. The source was PBMCs, collected roughly 20 days after the first yellow fever vaccination. These TCRs come from a man aged 18 to 29 who received the YFV17D yellow fever vaccine.

There are a few counts of this clonotype. V and J are TRBV10-3 and TRBJ1-5, with 8 bases that match TRBD1. The germline CDR1 and CDR2 sequences are ENHRY and SYGVKD. The CDR3 is 17 amino acids. Trimming removed 8 bases from V and 0 bases from J; junction bases left unmatched: 12. In nucleotides, the CDR3 is TGTGCCATCTCAGGGGGCAACGGAACTTATAGCAATCAGCCCCAGCATTTT. This codes for CAISGGNGTYSNQPQHF.

The chain recombines TRBV5-1 with TRBJ1-1; the D is unclear. CDR1 is SGHRS and CDR2 is YFSETQ in the germline V gene. This CDR3 region has 14 residues. V was pared by 0 bases and J by 1 base, with 7 bases between. This CDR3 is CASSLEVANTEAFF. In DNA form, the CDR3 reads TGCGCCAGCAGCTTGGAGGTGGCGAACACTGAAGCTTTCTTT.

This chain uses TRBV4-1 with TRBJ2-5; D might be TRBD2 (5 bases). Germline-derived CDR1 and CDR2 are MGHRA and YSYEKL. Trimming stripped 5 bases from V and 5 bases from J, with 18 bases between. The CDR3 totals 15 residues. For the CDR3, the DNA is TGCGCCAGCAGCATTACCAGCGGCAACGATGAGACCCAGTACTTC. Protein: CASSITSGNDETQYF.

This clonotype was found a few times. The rearrangement links TRBV5-1 to TRBJ1-2, with 9 bases aligning to TRBD1. With V trimmed by 3 bases and J by 6 bases, 6 bases remained unmatched. The CDR3 runs 14 residues. The germline V gene encodes CDR1 SGHRS and CDR2 YFSETQ. The CDR3 sequence is CASSSQQGADGYTF. In DNA, the CDR3 is TGCGCCAGCAGCTCGCAACAGGGGGCGGATGGCTACACCTTC.